Listed below are T cell receptor beta chains from one sample, sequenced in a study of spatial heterogeneity in lung cancer. Each CDR3 protein is one row after TCRdb ran MiXCR on the 5' RACE reads. The sample has fewer than 30,000 distinct CDR3 sequences; approximately 5.5% are singletons. This material consisted of PBMCs, taken at follow-up. The receptors derive from a male donor with early-stage non-small cell lung cancer. Each CDR3 is given with its conserved first and last residue. A D gene is named only where the DNA matches it firmly. Size is omitted from some rows. Given values are once, few, many or a class for expanded clones.

>TRBJ1-1|TRBD1|TRBV28|medium-sized
TGTGCCAGCAGTTCCAGGGGGCGACGAGCTTTCTTT
CASSSRGRRAFF
>TRBJ1-2|TRBD1|TRBV10-3|many
TGTGCCATCAGTGACTCCGGGACAGGGAATAACTATGGCTACACCTTC
CAISDSGTGNNYGYTF
>TRBJ1-5|-|TRBV20-1|few
TGCAGTGCTAGGGAACAGTCTGGAAGCAATCAGCCCCAGCATTTT
CSAREQSGSNQPQHF
>TRBJ1-4|-|TRBV4-3|-
TGCGCCAGCAGCCAAGCCCTTCGCGCAACTAATGAAAAACTGTTTTTT
CASSQALRATNEKLFF
>TRBJ2-5|-|TRBV24-1|many
TGTGCCACCAGTGAGGGGCCCCAAGAGACCCAGTACTTC
CATSEGPQETQYF
>TRBJ2-7|TRBD1|TRBV4-2|once
TGTGCCAGCAGCCAAGGACTACCGGGACAGGGGGCGGTCGACGAGCAGTACTTC
CASSQGLPGQGAVDEQYF
>TRBJ1-2|-|TRBV7-2|few
TGTGCCAGCAGCTTAACCGCAGCGGACTATGGCTACACCTTC
CASSLTAADYGYTF
>TRBJ2-3|TRBD2|TRBV7-9|-
TGTGCCAGCAGCTTAGGGATAGCGGGAGGCACAGATACGCAGTATTTT
CASSLGIAGGTDTQYF
>TRBJ2-3|-|TRBV27|many
TGTGCCAGCAGTTTTTTAGCGGAGATCACAGATACGCAGTATTTT
CASSFLAEITDTQYF
>TRBJ2-1|TRBD2|TRBV20-1|many
TGCAGTGCTAGACTAGCGGGAGCGGGGGAGCAGTTCTTC
CSARLAGAGEQFF
>TRBJ2-2|-|TRBV12-3/TRBV12-4|-
TGTGCCAGCAGTTGGGAGGCGAGAGCGAACACCGGGGAGCTGTTTTTT
CASSWEARANTGELFF
>TRBJ1-2|-|TRBV12-3/TRBV12-4|few
TGTGCCAGCAGTTTACGGGGGCCGGTGAGGGGCTACACCTTC
CASSLRGPVRGYTF
>TRBJ2-3|-|TRBV7-6|many
TGTGCCAGCAGCTTAGGGGCAGATACGCAGTATTTT
CASSLGADTQYF
>TRBJ2-1|TRBD1|TRBV5-1|few
TGCGCCAGCAGCTTGTCGGGACAGGGATACAATGAGCAGTTCTTC
CASSLSGQGYNEQFF
>TRBJ2-3|TRBD2|TRBV19|many
TGTGCCAGTAGTTCCCCCAGCGGGAGGGTCCCAGATACGCAGTATTTT
CASSSPSGRVPDTQYF